Given below is one T cell receptor beta chain in context. PCR primers comprised 60 Vbeta and 13 Jbeta primers. TCRdb's copy holds only in-frame clones and misses some; the assay was immunoSEQ multiplex PCR. Recorded for this sample: 100,000 to 150,000 clones. These data are taken from a study of cytomegalovirus exposure and HLA in healthy donors. Donors in the study were healthy people who gave bone marrow. This CDR3 spans 12 amino acids. V was pared by 5 bases and J by 2 bases, with 1 base of the junction left unmatched. In germline, CDR1 is SQVTM, CDR2 ANQGSEA. The sequence was obtained from a man aged 40-55 years in good health and CMV-seronegative. The sequencing input was PBMCs. The chain links TRBV29-1 to TRBJ2-3; 7 bases are shared with TRBD2. CDR3 sequence: CSVLAATDTQYF. CDR3 bases: TGCAGCGTTCTAGCGGCCACAGATACGCAGTATTTT.